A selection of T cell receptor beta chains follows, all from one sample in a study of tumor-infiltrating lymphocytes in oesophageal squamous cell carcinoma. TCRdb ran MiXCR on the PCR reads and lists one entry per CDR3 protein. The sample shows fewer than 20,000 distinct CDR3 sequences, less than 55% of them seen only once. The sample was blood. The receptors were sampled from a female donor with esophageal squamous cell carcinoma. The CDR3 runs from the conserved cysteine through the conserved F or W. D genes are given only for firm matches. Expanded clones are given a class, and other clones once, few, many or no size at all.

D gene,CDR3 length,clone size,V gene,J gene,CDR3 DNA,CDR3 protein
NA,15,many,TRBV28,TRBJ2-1,TGTGCCAGCAGGGGGCGCTCGGCTGGTGAACGTGAGCAGTTCTTC,CASRGRSAGEREQFF
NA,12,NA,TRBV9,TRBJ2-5,TGTGCCAGCAGCGAACCCCGACAGACCCAGTACTTC,CASSEPRQTQYF
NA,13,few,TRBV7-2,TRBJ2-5,TGTGCCAGCACCTTAGCGGCGGGAGAGACCCAGTACTTC,CASTLAAGETQYF
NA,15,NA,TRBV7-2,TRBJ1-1,TGTGCCAGCAGCTCCGAGTTTGAGGGGACGGAGACCCAGTACTTT,CASSSEFEGTETQYF
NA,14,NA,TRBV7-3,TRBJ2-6,TGTGCCAGCAGCTTAATGCCCGGGGCCAACGTCCTGACTTTC,CASSLMPGANVLTF
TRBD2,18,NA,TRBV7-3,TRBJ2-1,TGTGCCAGCAGCTTAACCCGGGCTAGCGGGAGTTCCTACAATGAGCAGTTCTTC,CASSLTRASGSSYNEQFF
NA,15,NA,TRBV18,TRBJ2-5,TGTGCCAGCTCACCCCGACAGATTAACCAAGAGACCCAGTACTTC,CASSPRQINQETQYF
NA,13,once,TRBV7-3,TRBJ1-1,TGTGCCAGCAGCTTATTGGTGGCCACTGAAGCTTTCTTT,CASSLLVATEAFF
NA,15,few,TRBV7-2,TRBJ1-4,TGTGCCAGCAGCTTAAGTTGGACTGCCAATGAAAAACTGTTTTTT,CASSLSWTANEKLFF
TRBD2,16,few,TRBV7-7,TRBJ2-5,TGTGCTAGCAGCTTAGGATCGGGACTACTTTTGGAGACCCAGTACTTC,CASSLGSGLLLETQYF
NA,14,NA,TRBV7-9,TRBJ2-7,TGTGCCAGCAGCCTAGGCCTAGGTCCCTACGAGCAGTACTTC,CASSLGLGPYEQYF
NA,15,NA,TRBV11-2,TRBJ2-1,TGTGCCAGCAGCCTACAAGGGGGTCTCGGGTATGAGCAGTTCTTC,CASSLQGGLGYEQFF
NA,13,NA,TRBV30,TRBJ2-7,TGTGCCTGGGCTCCGCCGGGGGTGCTGGAGCAGTACTTC,CAWAPPGVLEQYF
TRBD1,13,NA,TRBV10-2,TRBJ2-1,TGCGCCAGCAGTGAGTCGGACAGGGCAACACAGTTCTTC,CASSESDRATQFF
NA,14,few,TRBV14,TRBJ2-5,TGTGCCAGCAGCCAAGGATCGGTGAGGGAGACCCAGTACTTC,CASSQGSVRETQYF
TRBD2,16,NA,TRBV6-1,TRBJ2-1,TGTGCCAGCAGAGGACTAGCGGGAACTGGTTACAATGAGCAGTTCTTC,CASRGLAGTGYNEQFF
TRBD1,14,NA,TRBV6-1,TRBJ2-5,TGTGCCAGCAGTGAATATACAGGGGAAGAGACCCAGTACTTC,CASSEYTGEETQYF
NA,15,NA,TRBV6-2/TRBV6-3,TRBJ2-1,TGTGCCAGCAGATTTAAGGGAACTAGCCGCGATGAGCAGTTCTTC,CASRFKGTSRDEQFF
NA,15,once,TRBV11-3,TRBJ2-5,TGTGCCAGCAGCTTAGATCAAGCCGGACAAGAGACCCAGTACTTC,CASSLDQAGQETQYF
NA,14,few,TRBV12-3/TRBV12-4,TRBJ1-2,TGTGCCAGCAGTTTAGACCCTATAAACTATGGCTACACCTTC,CASSLDPINYGYTF
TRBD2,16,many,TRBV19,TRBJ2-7,TGTGCCAGTAGTAAGGAACTAGCGGGAGTTGGCTACGAGCAGTACTTC,CASSKELAGVGYEQYF
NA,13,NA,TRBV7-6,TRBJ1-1,TGTGCCAGCAGCCCGGGCAGGTCCACTGAAGCTTTCTTT,CASSPGRSTEAFF
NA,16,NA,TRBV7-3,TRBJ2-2,TGTGCCAGCAGCCAAGACAGGCTAACCGTTTCCGGGGAGCTGTTTTTT,CASSQDRLTVSGELFF
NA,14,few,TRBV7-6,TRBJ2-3,TGTGCCAGCAGGGGAGGGACAGTTACAGATACGCAGTATTTT,CASRGGTVTDTQYF
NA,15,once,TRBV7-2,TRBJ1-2,TGTGCCAGCAGCTTAGGCGCAACCTCTAACTATGGCTACACCTTC,CASSLGATSNYGYTF
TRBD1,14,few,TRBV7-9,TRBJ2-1,TGTGCCAGCAGAGGGACAGGGGGACTCGATGAGCAGTTCTTC,CASRGTGGLDEQFF
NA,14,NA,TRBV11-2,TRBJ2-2,TGTGCCAGCAGCTTGGACCGGCCGACCGGGGCGCTGTTTTTT,CASSLDRPTGALFF
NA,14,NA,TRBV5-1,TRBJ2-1,TGCGCCAGCAGCGGTGGGGGCCTAGTCTATGAGCAGTTCTTC,CASSGGGLVYEQFF
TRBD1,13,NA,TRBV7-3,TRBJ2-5,TGTGCCAGCAGCACGGACAGGGGAGAGACCCAGTACTTC,CASSTDRGETQYF
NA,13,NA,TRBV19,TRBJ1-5,TGTGCCAGTAGTATGAACAGCAATCAGCCCCAGCATTTT,CASSMNSNQPQHF
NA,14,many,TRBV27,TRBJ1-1,TGTGCCAGCAGTTTTGGGGTCAGGAACACTGAAGCTTTCTTT,CASSFGVRNTEAFF
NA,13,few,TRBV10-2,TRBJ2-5,TGCGCCAGCAGTGAGTCGAGTCAACAGACCCAGTACTTC,CASSESSQQTQYF
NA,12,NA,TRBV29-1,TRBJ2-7,TGCAGCGTTACGACAGTGGGTAACGAGCAGTACTTC,CSVTTVGNEQYF
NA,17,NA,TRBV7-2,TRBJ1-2,TGTGCCAGCAGCTTAGTTGGGGGGGCGCCGGTTAACTATGGCTACACCTTC,CASSLVGGAPVNYGYTF
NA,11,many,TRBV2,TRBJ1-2,TGTGCCAGCACAAGTAACTATGGCTACACCTTC,CASTSNYGYTF
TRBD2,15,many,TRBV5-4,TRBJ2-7,TGTGCCAGCAGCCTGGGACTAGCGGAGGGGTACGAGCAGTACTTC,CASSLGLAEGYEQYF
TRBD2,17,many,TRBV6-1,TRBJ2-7,TGTGCCAGCAGTGGGCTGGCTTCGGGACTAGCGGACTACGAGCAGTACTTC,CASSGLASGLADYEQYF
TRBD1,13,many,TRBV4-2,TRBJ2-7,TGTGCCAGCAGCCAGGGACAGGACTACGAGCAGTACTTC,CASSQGQDYEQYF
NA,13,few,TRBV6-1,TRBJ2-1,TGTGCCAGCAGTGCCATGAGGGGGGCTGAGCAGTTCTTC,CASSAMRGAEQFF
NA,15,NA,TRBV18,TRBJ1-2,TGTGCCAGCTCACCATCGGGCAGGGGAAAGGATGGCTACACCTTC,CASSPSGRGKDGYTF
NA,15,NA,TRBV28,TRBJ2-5,TGTGCCAGCAGTCCCCTCCTTAAGTCCCAAGAGACCCAGTACTTC,CASSPLLKSQETQYF
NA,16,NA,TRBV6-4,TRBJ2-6,TGTGCCAGCAGTGAAAGGGATACTTCTGGGGCCAACGTCCTGACTTTC,CASSERDTSGANVLTF
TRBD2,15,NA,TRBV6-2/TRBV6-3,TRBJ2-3,TGTGCCGCCTCTTCCGGGACTAGCGGGAGGGATACGCAGTATTTT,CAASSGTSGRDTQYF
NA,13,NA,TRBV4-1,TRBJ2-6,TGCGCCAGCAGGGACTCTGGGGCCAACGTCCTGACTTTC,CASRDSGANVLTF
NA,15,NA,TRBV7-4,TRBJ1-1,TGTGCCAGCAGCCTAAGTGGGGGGGGGACACTTGAAGCTTTCTTT,CASSLSGGGTLEAFF
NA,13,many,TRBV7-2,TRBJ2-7,TGTGCCAGCAGCTTAGCGGTAGGGTACGAGCAGTACTTC,CASSLAVGYEQYF